These 8 T cell receptor beta chains share one sample of origin, sequenced in a study of T cell changes during pregnancy in multiple sclerosis. The protocol was immunoSEQ multiplex PCR, while the TCRdb copy is restricted to in-frame clones and leaves out a portion. The table records around 64,000 clones, about 94% of them present only once. Sample: CD8+ T cells from peripheral blood mononuclear cells, taken in the third trimester of pregnancy. The origin of the receptors is a female donor with multiple sclerosis, enrolled in a pregnancy study.

This clone appeared a single time. This chain connects TRBV30 to TRBJ2-3; D unclear. V lost 4 bases to trimming and J lost 2 bases, with 13 bases between them. The germline V gene encodes CDR1 GTSNPN and CDR2 SVGIG (reference sequence). This CDR3 is 14 amino acids long. This chain's CDR3 is CAWNGVIPTDTQYF. Here the CDR3 DNA reads TGTGCCTGGAATGGAGTAATTCCCACAGATACGCAGTATTTT.

The chain joins TRBV28 to TRBJ2-3; 8 bases align to TRBD2. This CDR3 has 15 amino acids. V shed 5 bases, J shed 2 bases, and the junction held 6 bases outside the gene matches. Germline loops: CDR1 MDHEN, CDR2 SYDVKM. Here the CDR3 DNA reads TGTGCCAGCAGTGGATTAGCGGGATTCACAGATACGCAGTATTTT. It specifies CASSGLAGFTDTQYF.

The count of this clone is one. V is TRBV19 and J is TRBJ1-2; a possible D gene is TRBD1 (5 bases). V was trimmed by 9 bases and J by 3 bases, leaving 17 bases between them. The germline CDR1 and CDR2 sequences are LNHDA and SQIVND (reference sequence). The CDR3 runs 14 residues. CDR3 region: CASHMGGSDYGYTF. The CDR3 nucleotides are TGTGCCAGCCATATGGGGGGATCGGACTATGGCTACACCTTC.

The chain uses TRBV2 and TRBJ2-7, with TRBD1 matching over 12 bases. The V gene's germline CDR1 is SNHLY and CDR2 FYNNEI. V lost 6 bases to trimming and J lost 2 bases; unmatched junction nucleotides: 5. This CDR3 region has 15 residues. CDR3 nucleotides: TGTGCCAGCAGGGGCCGGGACAGGGGGCCCTACGAGCAGTACTTC. Residues: CASRGRDRGPYEQYF. Using reference TRBV2 and TRBJ2-7 for the parts outside the CDR3, the full variable domain is EPEVTQTPSHQVTQMGQEVILRCVPISNHLYFYWYRQILGQKVEFLVSFYNNEISEKSEIFDDQFSVERPDGSNFTLKIRSTKLEDSAMYFCASRGRDRGPYEQYFGPGTRLTVT.

V gene TRBV5-1 combines with J gene TRBJ2-1; D may be TRBD2 (5 bases). The CDR3 contains 14 residues. Between the trimmed V and J ends, which lost 1 base and 8 bases, there was a span of 13 bases. The germline V gene encodes CDR1 SGHRS and CDR2 YFSETQ. CDR3 DNA: TGCGCCAGCAGCTTGTTACGAGGGTGGGATGAGCAGTTCTTC. Translating gives CASSLLRGWDEQFF.

J is TRBJ1-1 and V is TRBV18; 7 positions agree with TRBD1. The V and J ends lost 5 bases and 3 bases, in that order; junction bases with no gene match: 12. The germline CDR1 and CDR2 sequences are KGHSH and LQKENI. The CDR3 contains 16 residues. CDR3 sequence: CASSNSVRRGDTEAFF. In nucleotides, the CDR3 is TGTGCCAGCTCAAATTCAGTCCGCAGGGGGGACACTGAAGCTTTCTTT.

The gene calls are TRBV19 and TRBJ2-7, with TRBD2 matching 10 bases. The CDR3 contains 14 residues. With 2 bases clipped from V and 5 bases from J, the junction kept 3 bases outside the gene matches. The germline V gene has CDR1 LNHDA and CDR2 SQIVND (reference sequence). CDR3: CASSILAGVDEQYF. The DNA of the CDR3 is TGTGCCAGTAGTATACTAGCGGGAGTTGACGAGCAGTACTTC.

The V gene is TRBV5-4, the J gene TRBJ2-7, with TRBD2 matching 12 bases. Unmatched junction bases numbered 5, after V lost 4 bases and J lost 3 bases. In germline, CDR1 is SGHNT, CDR2 YYREEE (reference sequence). The length of the CDR3 is 15 residues. The CDR3 region has the DNA TGTGCCAGCAGCCTGAGACTAGCGGGGGACTACGAGCAGTACTTC. Protein: CASSLRLAGDYEQYF.